The clone carrying this T cell receptor beta chain was seen only once. The data derive from a study of PD-L1 blockade in urothelial cancer. Study overall: Treatment start was followed by blood analysis at 3 weeks (second dose) and again at 6 weeks. When blood samples were assessed, the median T cell count was some 150,000.

Patients had locally advanced or metastatic urothelial carcinoma. Sequencing was performed with immunoSEQ multiplex PCR; in TCRdb, only in-frame clones are kept and a portion is missing. This table has 90,000 to 120,000 clones, about 85% appearing once. The CDR3 totals 15 residues. Looked up from germline, CDR1 is MNHNS and CDR2 is SASEGT. The germline V and J ends were trimmed by 0 bases and 6 bases, with 13 bases remaining between them. The TCR originated in a man aged 50 to 60 with urothelial cancer. The specimen comprised PBMCs, sampled around atezolizumab (anti-PD-L1) treatment. The chain has TRBV6-1 and TRBJ2-3, with a tentative D call TRBD2 (5 bases). CDR3 sequence (DNA): TGTGCCAGCAGTGAAGCGCTTCCGGGGATTGATACGCAGTATTTT. Its translation is CASSEALPGIDTQYF.